This TCR beta chain was obtained from a study of graft-versus-host responses after intestinal transplantation. About the study: Each transplant was multivisceral, liver-intestinal, or isolated intestinal. Tacrolimus and steroids were given for around three years to all recipients after anti-thymocyte globulin induction. General study findings and limits: Early declines in HvG clones that occurred post-transplant were associated with peak circulating GvH clone levels. Recipient bone marrow held GvH clones, some seen earlier in ileum or blood.

Profiling relied on immunoSEQ multiplex PCR, and the TCRdb table lists in-frame clones only, not all of them. In the table there are about 86,000 clones, roughly nine tenths of which are singletons. A note on this clone: The antigen is not known.

The CDR3 sequence is 13 residues long. V was pared by 5 bases and J by 6 bases, with 5 bases of the junction left unmatched. Germline CDR1 KGHSH, CDR2 LQKENI. The genes are TRBV18 and TRBJ1-2; 8 bases match TRBD1. The source material was unstimulated CD4+ T cells sorted from spleen or lymph node cells, sampled before transplant. This receptor was identified in a human donor who was the organ donor for an intestinal transplant. The DNA for the CDR3 is TGTGCCAGCTCAGATTCGGGACAGGATGGCTACACCTTC. Its protein product is CASSDSGQDGYTF.